This entry is about one T cell receptor beta chain. No antigen is known for it. Repertoires were generated with immunoSEQ multiplex PCR, while TCRdb's copy carries only in-frame clones and drops some. The sample yields about 120,000 clones, 90% to 95% seen once. These data come from a study of graft-versus-host responses after intestinal transplantation. Germline lookup yields CDR1 LGHNT and CDR2 FRNRAP. V gave up 3 bases and J gave up 2 bases; unmatched junction bases: 8. The CDR3 is 16 amino acids. Sample: unstimulated CD8+ T cells sorted from spleen or lymph node cells, taken before intestinal transplant. This clonotype was obtained from a human donor who received an intestinal transplant. The chain carries TRBV12-5 and TRBJ2-3; 7 positions agree with TRBD2. For the CDR3, the DNA is TGTGCTAGTGGTTTTAACCGGGAGGCCAACACAGATACGCAGTATTTT. The encoded protein is CASGFNREANTDTQYF.